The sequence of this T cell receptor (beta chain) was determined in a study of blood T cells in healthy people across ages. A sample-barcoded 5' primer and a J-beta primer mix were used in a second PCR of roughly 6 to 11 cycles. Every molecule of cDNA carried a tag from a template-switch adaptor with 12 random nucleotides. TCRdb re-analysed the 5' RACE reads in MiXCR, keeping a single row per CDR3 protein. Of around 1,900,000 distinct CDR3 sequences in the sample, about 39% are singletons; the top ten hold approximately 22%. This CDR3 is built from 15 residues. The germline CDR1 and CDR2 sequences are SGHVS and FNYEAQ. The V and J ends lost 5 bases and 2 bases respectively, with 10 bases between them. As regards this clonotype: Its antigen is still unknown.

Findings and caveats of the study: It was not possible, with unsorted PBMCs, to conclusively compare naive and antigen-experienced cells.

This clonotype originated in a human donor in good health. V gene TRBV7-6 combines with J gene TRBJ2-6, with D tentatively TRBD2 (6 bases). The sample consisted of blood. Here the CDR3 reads CASSPWGAGANVLTF. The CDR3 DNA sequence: TGTGCCAGCAGCCCATGGGGGGCTGGGGCCAACGTCCTGACTTTC.